Listed below are T cell receptor beta chains from one sample, sequenced in a study of blood T cell repertoires in COVID-19. Sequenced by immunoSEQ multiplex PCR; TCRdb stores in-frame clones only, minus some. The data show tens of thousands of clones, about four fifths seen once. The sample comprised peripheral blood. These TCRs come from a woman of 80 years or more with active or convalescent COVID-19. Each CDR3 is given with its conserved first and last residue. Fields, in order: clone size, J gene, V gene, D gene, CDR3 protein, CDR3 DNA. D genes are given only for firm matches. Clone size is given for some rows only: seen once, a few or many times, or a class if the clone is expanded.

>.|TRBJ1-1|TRBV10-3|TRBD1
CAINGGQGAGEAFF
TGTGCCATCAACGGGGGACAGGGGGCTGGAGAGGCTTTCTTT
>few|TRBJ1-1|TRBV5-1|.
CASSLERPGNTEAFF
TGCGCCAGCAGCTTGGAACGGCCGGGGAACACTGAAGCTTTCTTT
>.|TRBJ2-3|TRBV19|TRBD2
CASRARGLAALFGDTQYF
TGTGCCAGTAGGGCCCGGGGACTAGCGGCCCTCTTCGGGGATACGCAGTATTTT
>.|TRBJ1-6|TRBV19|.
CASSPVTASPLHF
TGTGCCAGTAGTCCCGTGACAGCCTCACCCCTCCACTTT
>.|TRBJ1-2|TRBV5-1|.
CASSLNRDYGYTF
TGCGCCAGCAGCTTGAACAGGGACTATGGCTACACCTTC
>.|TRBJ1-1|TRBV5-4|.
CASSLMSGGTEAFF
TGTGCCAGCAGCTTGATGTCGGGGGGCACTGAAGCTTTCTTT
>.|TRBJ1-2|TRBV7-9|.
CASSPSVESLDYGYTF
TGTGCCAGCAGCCCAAGCGTAGAAAGTTTGGACTATGGCTACACCTTC
>.|TRBJ2-3|TRBV18|TRBD2
CASSPTSGGSTDTQYF
TGTGCCAGCTCACCGACTAGCGGGGGGAGCACAGATACGCAGTATTTT
>few|TRBJ1-1|TRBV18|TRBD1
CASSTTGRMGTEAFF
TGTGCCAGCTCAACGACAGGGAGGATGGGGACTGAAGCTTTCTTT
>.|TRBJ2-5|TRBV18|.
CASSPPTTTEETQYF
TGTGCCAGCTCACCGCCGACGACTACCGAAGAGACCCAGTACTTC
>.|TRBJ1-1|TRBV5-1|TRBD1
CASSLTSPGQGMNTEAFF
TGCGCCAGCAGCCTCACCTCCCCCGGACAGGGGATGAACACTGAAGCTTTCTTT
>.|TRBJ1-2|TRBV12-3/TRBV12-4|.
CASSFGGLGGYTF
TGTGCCAGCAGTTTCGGGGGGTTGGGTGGCTACACCTTC
>once|TRBJ1-4|TRBV4-1|.
CASSQPGQLNEKLFF
TGCGCCAGCAGCCAACCAGGTCAACTTAATGAAAAACTGTTTTTT
>.|TRBJ1-5|TRBV4-1|.
CASSLRAGSNQPQHF
TGCGCCAGCAGCCTCAGGGCTGGCAGCAATCAGCCCCAGCATTTT
>.|TRBJ1-1|TRBV29-1|.
CSVDMGLRNTEAFF
TGCAGCGTTGATATGGGACTGAGGAACACTGAAGCTTTCTTT
>.|TRBJ1-2|TRBV30|.
CAWLEPGYGYTF
TGTGCCTGGCTGGAACCGGGCTATGGCTACACCTTC
>medium-sized|TRBJ1-2|TRBV15|TRBD1
CATSRGTRTGAGFTYGYTF
TGTGCCACCAGCAGAGGGACAAGGACAGGCGCCGGCTTTACTTATGGCTACACCTTC
>once|TRBJ2-2|TRBV2|TRBD2
CASSKWTSGGANTGELFF
TGTGCCAGCAGTAAATGGACTAGCGGGGGGGCAAACACCGGGGAGCTGTTTTTT
>.|TRBJ2-3|TRBV7-2|.
CASSLVGAGTDTQYF
TGTGCCAGCAGCTTGGTGGGGGCCGGGACAGATACGCAGTATTTT
>.|TRBJ2-3|TRBV27|TRBD2
CASSYGGLAYGTDTQYF
TGTGCCAGCAGTTACGGGGGACTAGCGTACGGCACAGATACGCAGTATTTT
>once|TRBJ1-2|TRBV6-6|.
CASSPQQLTNYGYTF
TGTGCCAGCAGCCCCCAACAATTAACTAACTATGGCTACACCTTC
>few|TRBJ2-6|TRBV7-8|.
CASSLLARVLSGANVLTF
TGTGCCAGCAGTCTACTCGCGAGGGTCCTCTCTGGGGCCAACGTCCTGACTTTC
>.|TRBJ1-2|TRBV6-2/TRBV6-3|.
CASSGHSPAGNGYTF
TGTGCCAGCAGTGGCCACAGTCCCGCAGGGAATGGCTACACCTTC
>.|TRBJ2-7|TRBV19|TRBD2
CASSPRTSGGPFYEQYF
TGTGCCAGTAGTCCACGGACTAGCGGGGGGCCGTTCTACGAGCAGTACTTC
>.|TRBJ2-3|TRBV9|TRBD2
CASSLIGRRGAGAPTDTQYF
TGTGCCAGCAGCCTGATCGGGAGGCGGGGGGCCGGGGCCCCCACAGATACGCAGTATTTT
>.|TRBJ2-7|TRBV10-3|TRBD1
CAISRDRDSYEQYF
TGTGCCATCAGCCGGGACAGGGACTCCTACGAGCAGTACTTC
>.|TRBJ2-3|TRBV6-6|TRBD2
CASSLAGRGDTQYF
TGTGCCAGCAGCTTAGCGGGGCGGGGAGATACGCAGTATTTT
>few|TRBJ2-7|TRBV19|.
CASKGEGVEQYF
TGTGCCAGTAAAGGGGAAGGGGTCGAGCAGTACTTC
>.|TRBJ1-2|TRBV28|.
CASIRGGGVYGYTF
TGTGCCAGCATTAGAGGGGGGGGCGTCTATGGCTACACCTTC